This TCR beta chain was observed in a study of response to subunit inactivated influenza vaccine. Study observations and caveats: That few new T cells are recruited by each seasonal influenza vaccination was the authors' suggestion.

TCRdb re-derived calls from the RT-PCR reads in MiXCR, one entry per CDR3 protein. The profile covers 600,000 to 850,000 distinct CDR3 sequences, with roughly 15% appearing a single time and 6% to 9.5% taken by the ten largest. CDR3 size: 13 residues. Germline loops: CDR1 LGHNA, CDR2 YSLEER. Between the trimmed V and J ends, which lost 1 base and 5 bases, there was a span of 8 bases. This clonotype showed up just a few times. Antigen specificity is unknown. The source was PBMCs from blood, collected 14 days before vaccination. The origin of this receptor is a man aged 45 to 65 who received an inactivated influenza vaccine. The V call is TRBV4-3, the J call TRBJ2-5; D is ambiguous. The CDR3 is CASSQGTAETQYF. The CDR3 DNA reads TGCGCCAGCAGCCAAGGGACCGCGGAGACCCAGTACTTC.